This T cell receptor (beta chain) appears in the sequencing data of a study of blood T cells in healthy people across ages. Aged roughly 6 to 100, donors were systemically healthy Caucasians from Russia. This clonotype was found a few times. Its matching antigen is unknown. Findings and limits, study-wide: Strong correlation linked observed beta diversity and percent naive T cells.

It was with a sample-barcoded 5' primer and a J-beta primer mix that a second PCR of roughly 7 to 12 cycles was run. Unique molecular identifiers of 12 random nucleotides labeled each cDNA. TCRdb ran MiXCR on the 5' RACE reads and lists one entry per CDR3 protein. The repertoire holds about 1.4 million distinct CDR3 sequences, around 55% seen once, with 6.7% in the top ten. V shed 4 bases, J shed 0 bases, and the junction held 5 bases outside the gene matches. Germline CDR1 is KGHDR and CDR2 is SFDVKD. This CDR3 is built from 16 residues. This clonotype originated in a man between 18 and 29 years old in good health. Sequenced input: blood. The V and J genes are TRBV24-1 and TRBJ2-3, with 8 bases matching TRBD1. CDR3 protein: CATSESTGGSTDTQYF. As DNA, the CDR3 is TGTGCCACCAGTGAATCTACAGGGGGAAGCACAGATACGCAGTATTTT.